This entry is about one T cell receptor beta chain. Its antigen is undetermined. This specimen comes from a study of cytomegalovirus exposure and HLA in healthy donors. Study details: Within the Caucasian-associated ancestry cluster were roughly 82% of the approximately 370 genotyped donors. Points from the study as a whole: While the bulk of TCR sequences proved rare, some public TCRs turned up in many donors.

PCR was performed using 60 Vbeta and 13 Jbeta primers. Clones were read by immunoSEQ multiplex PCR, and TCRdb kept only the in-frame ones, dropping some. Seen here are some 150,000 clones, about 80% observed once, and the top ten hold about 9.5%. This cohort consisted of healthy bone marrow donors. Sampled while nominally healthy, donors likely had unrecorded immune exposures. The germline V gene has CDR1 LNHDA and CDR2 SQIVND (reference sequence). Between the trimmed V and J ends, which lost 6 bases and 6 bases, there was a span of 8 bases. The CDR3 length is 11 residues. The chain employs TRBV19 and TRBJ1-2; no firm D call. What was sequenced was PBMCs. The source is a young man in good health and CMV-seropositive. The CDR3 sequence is CASSFGHGYTF. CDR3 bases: TGTGCCAGTAGCTTTGGGCATGGCTACACCTTC.